These 20 T cell receptor beta chains originate from one sample sequenced in a study of OX40 agonist ivuxolimab in advanced cancers. The repertoire was sequenced with immunoSEQ multiplex PCR; TCRdb's copy has only in-frame clones and lacks some. The data show tens of thousands of clones, with roughly 80% seen just once and 3.5% to 6% held by the top ten. The sample here was CD4+ or CD8+ T cells sorted from blood, taken in a trial of the OX40 agonist ivuxolimab. The receptors here all came from an adult with an advanced solid tumor such as melanoma, head and neck, liver or kidney cancer.

CDR3 residues: CASSHLRGGGDTQYF. The CDR3 DNA reads as TGTGCCAGCAGCCACTTGCGGGGGGGAGGAGATACGCAGTATTTT. The rearrangement links TRBV14 to TRBJ2-3; the match to TRBD2 covers 9 bases. The V gene end was trimmed by 3 bases and the J gene end by 5 bases; junction bases not matched to a gene: 6. The CDR3 has 15 residues. The germline gives CDR1 SGHDN, CDR2 FVKESK.

The V and J genes are TRBV10-3 and TRBJ2-5; D gene uncertain. V was pared by 5 bases and J by 12 bases, with 4 bases between. CDR3 size: 8 residues. CDR1 ENHRY and CDR2 SYGVKD come from the germline V gene. The CDR3 DNA sequence: TGTGCCATCAGTCCCAAGTACTTC. It codes for CAISPKYF.

This chain uses TRBV30 with TRBJ1-1; D perhaps matches TRBD1 (6 bases). This CDR3 has 12 residues. CDR1 and CDR2 from the germline V gene are GTSNPN and SVGIG (reference sequence). V lost 0 bases and J 4 bases, leaving 6 bases between the germline ends. The CDR3 DNA is TGTGCCTGGAGTGTACAGGGCACTGAAGCTTTCTTT. Amino acid sequence: CAWSVQGTEAFF.

The chain couples TRBV18 to TRBJ2-5; TRBD2 might be the D (5 bases). CDR3 size: 14 residues. With 1 base removed from V and 2 bases from J, the gap between germline ends came to 8 bases. The germline CDR1 and CDR2 sequences are KGHSH and LQKENI. CDR3 DNA: TGTGCCAGCTCACCACGAGGGATTCAAGAGACCCAGTACTTC. It encodes CASSPRGIQETQYF.

The rearrangement links TRBV10-3 to TRBJ2-5; TRBD2 matches 13 bases. Looked up from germline, CDR1 is ENHRY and CDR2 is SYGVKD. Losses at the gene ends were 11 bases for V and 5 bases for J; bases not matched to a gene: 8. The CDR3 sequence is 14 residues long. In DNA form, the CDR3 reads TGTGCCTCAGGACTAGCGGGAGATGGGGAGACCCAGTACTTC. This translates into CASGLAGDGETQYF.

The chain recombines TRBV6-5 with TRBJ2-6; D possibly corresponds to TRBD2 (5 bases). This CDR3 is built from 16 residues. The germline V and J ends were trimmed by 2 bases and 0 bases, with 8 bases remaining between them. Germline values: CDR1 MNHEY, CDR2 SVGAGI. The chain's CDR3 is CASSYEGSSGANVLTF. CDR3 DNA sequence: TGTGCCAGCAGTTACGAGGGTAGCTCTGGGGCCAACGTCCTGACTTTC.

The chain couples TRBV6-1 to TRBJ1-3, with D unresolved. Trimming took off 0 bases at V and 4 bases at J, with 7 bases between the two ends. This CDR3 is built from 14 residues. The germline V gene has CDR1 MNHNS and CDR2 SASEGT. The CDR3 DNA reads as TGTGCCAGCAGTGAAGCATACACAGGAAACACCATATATTTT. It codes for CASSEAYTGNTIYF.

This clone was seen a handful of times. The chain couples TRBV5-1 to TRBJ1-2; 8 bases line up with TRBD1. This CDR3 has 15 amino acids. After removal of 2 bases from V and 0 bases from J, the junction contained 3 bases not matched to a gene. Germline loops: CDR1 SGHRS, CDR2 YFSETQ. The CDR3, as DNA: TGCGCCAGCAGCTTAGGGACAGGACCTAACTATGGCTACACCTTC. Protein: CASSLGTGPNYGYTF.

This sequence joins TRBV15 and TRBJ2-7, with unresolved D. Trimming cost V 0 bases and J 0 bases, with 6 bases left between them. The germline CDR1 and CDR2 sequences are LNHNV and YYDKDF (reference sequence). CDR3 length: 14 residues. Here the CDR3 reads CATSRDRTSYEQYF. The CDR3 DNA sequence: TGTGCCACCAGCAGAGATCGAACCTCCTACGAGCAGTACTTC.

V gene TRBV11-1 combines with J gene TRBJ1-1; D possibly corresponds to TRBD1 (6 bases). Germline-derived CDR1 and CDR2 are SGHAT and FQDESV (reference sequence). This CDR3 contains 16 residues. With 4 bases removed from V and 3 bases from J, the gap between germline ends came to 18 bases. The CDR3: CASSWPGGAKDTEAFF. The CDR3 DNA follows: TGTGCCAGCAGCTGGCCCGGGGGCGCAAAGGACACTGAAGCTTTCTTT.

This chain connects TRBV5-1 to TRBJ1-2; D unclear. V lost 9 bases and J 4 bases, leaving 19 bases between the germline ends. The CDR3 consists of 14 residues. Germline CDR1 reads SGHRS; CDR2 reads YFSETQ. The CDR3 protein is CATRGTGESYGYTF. In DNA form, the CDR3 reads TGCGCCACCCGGGGAACGGGAGAGTCCTATGGCTACACCTTC.

V and J are TRBV5-1 and TRBJ2-2; D is unclear. The germline V gene has CDR1 SGHRS and CDR2 YFSETQ. This CDR3 has 16 amino acids. The V end was cut by 4 bases, the J end by 2 bases, with 15 bases between. CDR3: CASSRGAIENTGELFF. For the CDR3, the DNA is TGCGCCAGCAGCCGAGGAGCTATTGAAAACACCGGGGAGCTGTTTTTT. The complete variable domain, with remaining parts taken from reference TRBV5-1 and TRBJ2-2, reads KAGVTQTPRYLIKTRGQQVTLSCSPISGHRSVSWYQQTPGQGLQFLFEYFSETQRNKGNFPGRFSGRQFSNSRSEMNVSTLELGDSALYLCASSRGAIENTGELFFGEGSRLTVL.

The chain's CDR3 is CASSSQAGGRGLGSYNEQFF. The CDR3 nucleotides read TGTGCCAGCAGCTCCCAGGCGGGAGGGAGGGGACTAGGCTCCTACAATGAGCAGTTCTTC. This chain links TRBV11-3 with TRBJ2-1; 9 nucleotides align to TRBD2. Per the germline V gene, CDR1 is SGHNT and CDR2 is YENEEA. V shed 4 bases, J shed 0 bases, and the junction held 16 bases outside the gene matches. The CDR3 runs 20 residues.

The genes are TRBV6-1 and TRBJ2-4, with 9 bases aligning to TRBD1. CDR3 length: 15 amino acids. Germline CDR1 MNHNS, CDR2 SASEGT. V dropped 3 bases and J dropped 9; count of bases not matched to a gene: 9. CDR3 in amino acids: CASSDFTGGYSIQYF. CDR3 coding DNA: TGTGCCAGCAGTGACTTTACAGGGGGCTATAGCATTCAGTACTTC.

The gene calls are TRBV5-1 and TRBJ1-5; D may be TRBD1 (6 bases). This CDR3 region has 15 residues. With 0 bases removed from V and 1 base from J, the gap between germline ends came to 8 bases. Per germline, CDR1 SGHRS and CDR2 YFSETQ. CDR3 sequence (DNA): TGCGCCAGCAGCTTGGGGGGGCAGAGCAATCAGCCCCAGCATTTT. Its translation is CASSLGGQSNQPQHF.

The chain has TRBV6-1 and TRBJ2-2, with 8 bases lining up with TRBD2. Germline CDR1 and CDR2: MNHNS and SASEGT. The CDR3 spans 13 residues. The J segment lost 6 bases and the V segment lost 7 bases, leaving 4 bases of the junction unmatched. The CDR3 protein is CASKTGGAGELFF. The CDR3 region has the DNA TGTGCCAGCAAGACGGGGGGGGCCGGGGAGCTGTTTTTT.

The chain employs TRBV11-2 and TRBJ2-1; 13 nucleotides match TRBD2. The CDR3 sequence is 16 residues long. Trimming took 5 bases from V and 7 from J; bases not matched to a gene: 8. CDR1 is SGHAT and CDR2 is FQNNGV in the germline V gene. The CDR3 here is CASSGTSGIWSNEQFF. The CDR3 DNA sequence: TGTGCCAGCAGCGGGACTAGCGGGATTTGGAGTAATGAGCAGTTCTTC.

Details on this clone: Other nucleotide sequences in the sample specify the same CDR3. The chain combines TRBV7-9 with TRBJ2-7; D unresolved. Trimming removed 4 bases at V and 2 bases at J, with 9 bases between. The CDR3 length is 13 residues. Looked up from germline, CDR1 is SEHNR and CDR2 is FQNEAQ (reference sequence). In nucleotides, the CDR3 is TGTGCCAGCAGCTCCGGTAGGGCCTACGAGCAGTACTTC. It codes for CASSSGRAYEQYF.

This clone showed up just a few times. The chain couples TRBV7-9 to TRBJ1-6; D is uncertain. The CDR3 totals 15 residues. CDR1 is SEHNR and CDR2 is FQNEAQ in the germline V gene (reference sequence). V lost 5 bases and J lost 6, with 14 bases in between. DNA for the CDR3: TGTGCCAGCAGCCCCTATGCAGGCCCTAATTCACCCCTCCACTTT. Protein product: CASSPYAGPNSPLHF. Complete variable domain (other parts from reference TRBV7-9 and TRBJ1-6): DTGVSQNPRHKITKRGQNVTFRCDPISEHNRLYWYRQTLGQGPEFLTYFQNEAQLEKSRLLSDRFSAERPKGSFSTLEIQRTEQGDSAMYLCASSPYAGPNSPLHFGNGTRLTVT.

The J gene is TRBJ1-2, the V gene TRBV5-5; D is uncertain. Trimming shortened V by 4 bases and J by 9 bases, and 10 bases separated the two germline ends. This CDR3 contains 11 residues. The germline gives CDR1 SGHKS, CDR2 YYEKEE (reference sequence). In DNA form, the CDR3 reads TGTGCCAGCAGCACAGTAGGTAGCTACACCTTC. Translating it yields CASSTVGSYTF.